Listed here is a single T cell receptor (beta chain). The antigen is undetermined. This sample was taken from a study of T cells in Graves' hyperthyroidism and ophthalmopathy. The germline CDR1 and CDR2 sequences are MNHEY and SVGAGI. The CDR3 consists of 17 residues. V was trimmed by 4 bases and J by 2 bases, leaving 18 bases between them. TCR beta CDR3 regions were amplified from RNA. An initial round of RT-PCR targeting the TCR CDR3 relied on the HTBI primer set. TCRdb reprocessed the multiplex PCR reads via MiXCR and lists one record per CDR3 protein. This table holds about 550,000 distinct CDR3 sequences, about a fifth found once. Study observations and caveats: The model foresaw ophthalmopathy a median 6.5 months prior to onset.

For Graves' hyperthyroidism to be stable, ophthalmopathy could not progress within 18 months. Uncontrolled infection, other autoimmune disease, pregnancy or lactation disqualified patients from enrolment. Fresh peripheral blood, approximately 9.6 ml, yielded the PBMCs. The receptor's source is a man aged 18 to 29 with Graves' hyperthyroidism. J is TRBJ1-5 and V is TRBV6-5; no firm D call. Sequenced input: blood. The CDR3 coding sequence is TGTGCCAGCAGTTCGCAACCCTCATCTCCCGGCAATCAGCCCCAGCATTTT. It translates to CASSSQPSSPGNQPQHF.